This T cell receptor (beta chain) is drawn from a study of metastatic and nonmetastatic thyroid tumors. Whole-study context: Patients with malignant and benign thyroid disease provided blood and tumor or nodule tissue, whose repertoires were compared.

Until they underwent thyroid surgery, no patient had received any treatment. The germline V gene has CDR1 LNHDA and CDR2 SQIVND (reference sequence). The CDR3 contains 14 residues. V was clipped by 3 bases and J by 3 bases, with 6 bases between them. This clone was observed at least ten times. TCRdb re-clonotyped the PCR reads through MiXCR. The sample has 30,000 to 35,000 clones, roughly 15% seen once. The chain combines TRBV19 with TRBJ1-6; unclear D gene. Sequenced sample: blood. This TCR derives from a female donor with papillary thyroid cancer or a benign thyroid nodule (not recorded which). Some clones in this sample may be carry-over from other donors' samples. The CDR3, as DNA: TGTGCCAGTAGTATTAGTGGCTATAATTCACCCCTCCACTTT. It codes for CASSISGYNSPLHF. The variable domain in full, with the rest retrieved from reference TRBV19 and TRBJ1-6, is DGGITQSPKYLFRKEGQNVTLSCEQNLNHDAMYWYRQDPGQGLRLIYYSQIVNDFQKGDIAEGYSVSREKKESFPLTVTSAQKNPTAFYLCASSISGYNSPLHFGNGTRLTVT.